What follows describes a single T cell receptor (beta chain). As yet, its antigen is unknown. Assay used: immunoSEQ multiplex PCR; TCRdb lists only in-frame clones, some missing. The sample holds roughly 8,100 clones; approximately 72% are singletons and the top ten take 15% to 20%. This specimen belongs to a study of OX40 agonist ivuxolimab in advanced cancers. On the study more broadly: Cancers in dose escalation were hepatocellular, melanoma, renal cell and head and neck. Partial responses occurred in Three dose-escalation patients, one with hepatocellular carcinoma and two with cutaneous melanoma.

Study-wide findings and caveats: Researchers did not establish what antigens the expanded peripheral T cells target. With doses of 0.1-3.0 mg/kg, partial responders showed among the lowest clonal expansion.

Germline-derived CDR1 and CDR2 are SGHTA and FQGTGA. V was clipped by 0 bases and J by 3 bases, with 3 bases between them. CDR3 length equals 13 residues. This specimen was CD4+ or CD8+ T cells sorted from blood, taken in a trial of the OX40 agonist ivuxolimab. The V call is TRBV7-3, the J call TRBJ2-1; D gene unclear. The source of this sequence is an adult with an advanced solid tumor such as melanoma, head and neck, liver or kidney cancer. In nucleotides, the CDR3 is TGTGCCAGCAGCTTAACGGTCTACAATGAGCAGTTCTTC. Amino acid sequence: CASSLTVYNEQFF.